This T cell receptor beta chain derives from a study of tumor T cells in aggressive B-cell lymphoma. V gave up 1 base and J gave up 8 bases, with 14 bases separating them. The CDR3 spans 13 residues. Germline-derived CDR1 and CDR2 are GTSNPN and SVGIG (reference sequence). TCRdb keeps only in-frame clones here, not all; method: immunoSEQ multiplex PCR. The sample has about 5,100 clones, around nine tenths seen once; the top ten hold around 5.6%. The gene calls are TRBV30 and TRBJ1-2; no clear D. The receptor was derived from an adult with diffuse large B cell lymphoma. What was sequenced was tumor tissue. As DNA, the CDR3 is TGTGCCTGGAGTGACCTGCCCCACAGAGGCTACACCTTC. Amino acids: CAWSDLPHRGYTF.